The 30 T cell receptor beta chains below come from one sample, sequenced in a study of T cell repertoires in cytomegalovirus infection. These receptors have no identified antigens. TCRdb reanalysed the reads using MiXCR and keeps one entry per CDR3 protein. The table records some 480,000 distinct CDR3 sequences, around 30% of them present only once. Specimen: cultured PBMCs, collected from culture after CMV antigen stimulation. These TCRs come from a human donor in good health (CMV status not recorded). Some clones in this sample may be carry-over from other donors' samples.

This clonotype was counted only a few times. The rearrangement joins TRBV7-2 to TRBJ2-5; 9 bases agree with TRBD1. J gave up 3 bases and V 5 bases, and 4 bases lay outside the gene matches. This CDR3 is 14 amino acids long. Germline V lookup: CDR1 SGHTA, CDR2 FQGNSA. CDR3 coding DNA: TGTGCCAGCAGCGAAAGGACAGGGGAAGAGACCCAGTACTTC. Protein: CASSERTGEETQYF.

The V and J genes are TRBV7-6 and TRBJ2-1; the match to TRBD2 covers 7 bases. The CDR3 runs 14 residues. The germline V gene encodes CDR1 SGHVS and CDR2 FNYEAQ. Trimming removed 5 bases from V and 6 bases from J; junction bases left unmatched: 7. In DNA, the CDR3 is TGTGCCAGCAGCCCGGGACTATCGACCAATGAGCAGTTCTTC. Translation gives CASSPGLSTNEQFF.

The V and J genes are TRBV4-3 and TRBJ2-1; 9 bases are a match to TRBD1. CDR1 is LGHNA, CDR2 YSLEER, per germline. Trimming removed 3 bases from V and 5 bases from J; junction bases left unmatched: 5. The CDR3 is 15 residues long. This CDR3 is CASSQRGQGNNEQFF. CDR3 coding DNA: TGCGCCAGCAGCCAGAGGGGACAGGGAAACAATGAGCAGTTCTTC.

This clonotype has more than one count but fewer than ten. The J gene is TRBJ2-1, the V gene TRBV7-2; 9 bases are a match to TRBD2. Per germline, CDR1 SGHTA and CDR2 FQGNSA. V was clipped by 1 base and J by 4 bases; unmatched bases: 8. CDR3 size: 17 residues. CDR3 bases: TGTGCCAGCAGCTTAGGGTCTAGCGGGACTATTTACAATGAGCAGTTCTTC. As protein: CASSLGSSGTIYNEQFF.

This clonotype was seen only a few times. The chain carries TRBV7-8 and TRBJ1-4; no definite D call. Looked up from germline, CDR1 is SGHVS and CDR2 is FQNEAQ. Trimming left V 4 bases short and J 7 bases short, with 16 bases between. CDR3 length: 15 amino acids. CDR3 protein: CASSSLVEEGEKLFF. CDR3 sequence (DNA): TGTGCCAGCAGCTCACTTGTCGAAGAGGGTGAAAAACTGTTTTTT.

The chain recombines TRBV19 with TRBJ1-2; D remains ambiguous. Looked up from germline, CDR1 is LNHDA and CDR2 is SQIVND (reference sequence). Trimming removed 9 bases at V and 6 bases at J, with 32 bases between. The CDR3 loop spans 18 amino acids. As DNA, the CDR3 is TGTGCCAGCCAGCTCTGGGAGGGATTCTTGCCCCAGCCCGATGGCTACACCTTC. Translating gives CASQLWEGFLPQPDGYTF.

Ten or more counts support this clonotype. The chain links TRBV7-2 to TRBJ2-5; D is perhaps TRBD2 (6 bases). V was shortened by 5 bases and J by 6 bases, with 19 bases between the two germline ends. This CDR3 region has 15 residues. The germline CDR1 and CDR2 sequences are SGHTA and FQGNSA. The CDR3 DNA is TGTGCCAGCAGCGGAGTGGGCGGGAACATTCAGACCCAGTACTTC. It encodes CASSGVGGNIQTQYF.

The rearrangement links TRBV7-9 to TRBJ2-2; 12 bases fit TRBD2. The V gene end was trimmed by 6 bases and the J gene end by 5 bases; junction bases not matched to a gene: 10. Germline assignment: CDR1 SEHNR and CDR2 FQNEAQ (reference sequence). The CDR3 runs to 17 residues. The CDR3 sequence is CASSPSGRAVRTGELFF. CDR3 sequence (DNA): TGTGCCAGCAGTCCTAGCGGGAGGGCCGTAAGGACCGGGGAGCTGTTTTTT.

This clonotype was observed many times. V usage is TRBV7-8 and J usage is TRBJ1-5; D ambiguous. The CDR3 has 15 residues. V lost 2 bases and J lost 0, with 8 bases in between. The germline CDR1 and CDR2 sequences are SGHVS and FQNEAQ. The CDR3 DNA reads TGTGCCAGCAGCTTAATCAGGAATAGCAATCAGCCCCAGCATTTT. This encodes CASSLIRNSNQPQHF.

The V call is TRBV7-6, the J call TRBJ2-5; D remains unclear. The length of the CDR3 is 13 residues. The ends were cut back, 5 bases at V and 5 bases at J, with 12 bases in the middle. In germline, CDR1 is SGHVS, CDR2 FNYEAQ. CDR3: CASSPRARETQYF. The CDR3 DNA sequence: TGTGCCAGCAGCCCCCGGGCCCGGGAGACCCAGTACTTC.

This clonotype turned up a few times. The rearrangement links TRBV28 to TRBJ1-5; 11 nucleotides line up with TRBD1. Germline lookup yields CDR1 MDHEN and CDR2 SYDVKM. J gave up 5 bases and V 7 bases, and 10 bases lay outside the gene matches. The CDR3 loop spans 16 amino acids. This CDR3 reads CASTSPGQGAHQPQHF. CDR3 sequence (DNA): TGTGCCAGCACCAGCCCCGGACAGGGGGCTCATCAGCCCCAGCATTTT.

This sequence joins TRBV30 and TRBJ1-4; a weak D match, TRBD1 (6 bases). The ends were cut back, 6 bases at V and 8 bases at J, with 16 bases in the middle. The germline gives CDR1 GTSNPN, CDR2 SVGIG (reference sequence). This CDR3 comprises 13 residues. CDR3 coding DNA: TGTGCCTGTCTAAACAGGGATCGCGAAAAACTGTTTTTT. Residues: CACLNRDREKLFF.

Only a few counts were recorded for this clonotype. The CDR3 loop is CASSLTGVTEAFF. For the CDR3, the DNA is TGTGCCAGCAGCTTGACAGGGGTAACTGAAGCTTTCTTT. The rearrangement joins TRBV7-2 to TRBJ1-1; 8 positions match TRBD1. The ends lost 3 bases at V and 5 bases at J; junction bases unmatched: 2. The CDR3 has 13 residues. CDR1 is SGHTA and CDR2 is FQGNSA in the germline V gene.

The sample holds a few counts of this clonotype. The chain combines TRBV12-5 with TRBJ2-5; tentatively, D is TRBD1 or TRBD2 (5 bases each). Germline assignment: CDR1 LGHNT and CDR2 FRNRAP. This CDR3 has 13 amino acids. This CDR3 is CASLAGGQETQYF. The CDR3 DNA follows: TGTGCATCGTTAGCTGGGGGCCAAGAGACCCAGTACTTC.

The rearrangement links TRBV7-8 to TRBJ2-7, with D possibly matching TRBD2 (6 bases). Germline CDR1 is SGHVS and CDR2 is FQNEAQ. V dropped 5 bases and J dropped 2 bases, with 10 bases sitting between them. The CDR3 spans 13 residues. CDR3 nucleotide sequence: TGTGCCAGCAGCGCGGGGACTGCCTACGAGCAGTACTTC. This codes for CASSAGTAYEQYF.

The genes are TRBV28 and TRBJ1-2; D not resolved. CDR1 MDHEN and CDR2 SYDVKM come from the germline V gene. The CDR3 is 12 residues long. V was cut by 6 bases and J by 4 bases, with 9 bases left in between. The CDR3 nucleotides are TGTGCCAGCAGCCAGATGCTCTATGGCTACACCTTC. Residues: CASSQMLYGYTF.

The chain carries TRBV6-2 or TRBV6-3 and TRBJ2-1, with a possible D match to TRBD2 (7 bases). In germline, CDR1 is MNHEY, CDR2 SVGEGT. The length of the CDR3 is 18 residues. Trimming shortened V by 6 bases and J by 6 bases, and 27 bases separated the two germline ends. CDR3 in amino acids: CASRGGPRVGRGGNEQFF. DNA for the CDR3: TGTGCCAGCAGGGGGGGGCCTCGGGTCGGGAGAGGTGGCAATGAGCAGTTCTTC.

The J gene is TRBJ1-2, the V gene TRBV27; D is perhaps TRBD1 (5 bases). The V end lost 3 bases, the J end lost 4 bases, and 18 bases lay between the germline ends. The germline V gene encodes CDR1 MNHEY and CDR2 SMNVEV (reference sequence). This CDR3 spans 16 amino acids. The CDR3 DNA reads as TGTGCCAGCAGTTTGGGGTGGGACTCAGGGAGCTATGGCTACACCTTC. This translates into CASSLGWDSGSYGYTF.

J is TRBJ1-5 and V is TRBV19; D perhaps matches TRBD1 (6 bases). The germline CDR1 and CDR2 sequences are LNHDA and SQIVND (reference sequence). The CDR3 runs 13 residues. The germline V and J ends were trimmed by 7 bases and 7 bases, with 14 bases remaining between them. CDR3 bases: TGTGCCAGTACTACACAGGGTAACCAGCCCCAGCATTTT. As protein: CASTTQGNQPQHF. The full variable domain, rest sourced from reference TRBV19 and TRBJ1-5, is DGGITQSPKYLFRKEGQNVTLSCEQNLNHDAMYWYRQDPGQGLRLIYYSQIVNDFQKGDIAEGYSVSREKKESFPLTVTSAQKNPTAFYLCASTTQGNQPQHFGDGTRLSIL.

This rearrangement joins TRBV25-1 to TRBJ2-5; D uncertain. CDR3 size: 13 residues. Germline values: CDR1 MGHDK, CDR2 SYGVNS. Trimming removed 4 bases from V and 5 bases from J, with 11 bases in between. The CDR3 here is CASSGGVGETQYF. CDR3 sequence (DNA): TGTGCCAGCAGTGGTGGTGTTGGCGAGACCCAGTACTTC. Drawing the rest from reference TRBV25-1 and TRBJ2-5, the complete variable domain is EADIYQTPRYLVIGTGKKITLECSQTMGHDKMYWYQQDPGMELHLIHYSYGVNSTEKGDLSSESTVSRIRTEHFPLTLESARPSHTSQYLCASSGGVGETQYFGPGTRLLVL.

The gene calls are TRBV7-2 and TRBJ2-5, with unresolved D. Germline V gene lookup returns CDR1 SGHTA and CDR2 FQGNSA. The CDR3 spans 13 residues. Deletions cut 4 bases from V and 5 bases from J, with 11 bases between. The DNA for the CDR3 is TGTGCCAGCAGCTCGGCCATAGGGGAGACCCAGTACTTC. This codes for CASSSAIGETQYF.

The V gene is TRBV7-9, the J gene TRBJ1-4; 7 bases are a match to TRBD1. V lost 4 bases, J lost 8 bases, and 10 bases stayed unmatched. The CDR3 contains 15 residues. Germline V CDR1 and CDR2: SEHNR, FQNEAQ (reference sequence). The CDR3 protein is CASSSPDRPEEKLFF. The CDR3, as DNA: TGTGCCAGCAGCTCCCCGGACAGGCCCGAGGAAAAACTGTTTTTT. The full variable domain, completed using reference TRBV7-9 and TRBJ1-4, is DTGVSQNPRHKITKRGQNVTFRCDPISEHNRLYWYRQTLGQGPEFLTYFQNEAQLEKSRLLSDRFSAERPKGSFSTLEIQRTEQGDSAMYLCASSSPDRPEEKLFFGSGTQLSVL.

This clonotype is a singleton in its sample. The gene calls are TRBV20-1 and TRBJ2-1, with D possibly matching TRBD2 (6 bases). Germline V gene sequence: CDR1 DFQATT, CDR2 SNEGSKA (reference sequence). This CDR3 contains 15 residues. V lost 5 bases to trimming and J lost 6 bases, with 20 bases between them. The CDR3 DNA follows: TGCAGTGCTGACCATGGGACGCGGGAATTCAATGAGCAGTTCTTC. Its translation is CSADHGTREFNEQFF.

The J gene is TRBJ2-5, the V gene TRBV25-1, with D possibly called TRBD1 or TRBD2 (6 bases each). Trimming removed 1 base from V and 5 bases from J, with 14 bases in between. The V gene's germline CDR1 is MGHDK and CDR2 SYGVNS. CDR3 length: 15 residues. CDR3 DNA sequence: TGTGCCAGCAGTGAATGGGCAGAAGGGGGGGAGACCCAGTACTTC. Encoded protein: CASSEWAEGGETQYF.

The chain joins TRBV29-1 to TRBJ2-1, with 11 nucleotides matching TRBD2. There are 14 residues in the CDR3. Losses at the gene ends were 8 bases for V and 3 bases for J; bases not matched to a gene: 6. Germline V lookup: CDR1 SQVTM, CDR2 ANQGSEA. The CDR3, as DNA: TGCAGCAAGAAACTAGCGGGAGACTACAATGAGCAGTTCTTC. Translated, it gives CSKKLAGDYNEQFF.

The CDR3 nucleotides read TGTGCCAGCAGTTTAGTAGACGAGCAGTACTTC. It encodes CASSLVDEQYF. The V gene is TRBV12-3 or TRBV12-4, the J gene TRBJ2-7, with D uncertain. V was cut by 1 base and J by 5 bases, with 3 bases left in between. The CDR3 covers 11 residues.

This clonotype was seen only a few times. The chain links TRBV11-1 to TRBJ2-1; D might be TRBD2 (6 bases). The CDR3 is 14 amino acids. Germline V gene data show CDR1 as SGHAT and CDR2 as FQDESV (reference sequence). V lost 5 bases, J lost 6 bases, and 14 bases lay in between. CDR3 amino acids: CASSVRDFGNEQFF. CDR3 in DNA: TGTGCCAGCAGCGTAAGGGACTTCGGCAATGAGCAGTTCTTC.

In this sample, this clonotype turned up a few times. The rearrangement links TRBV7-2 to TRBJ1-4, with D possibly being TRBD1 (6 bases). Trimming took off 0 bases at V and 7 bases at J, with 9 bases between the two ends. This CDR3 region has 14 residues. In germline, CDR1 is SGHTA, CDR2 FQGNSA. This chain's CDR3 is CASSLAMDSEKLFF. The CDR3, as DNA: TGTGCCAGCAGCTTAGCGATGGACAGTGAAAAACTGTTTTTT.

The CDR3 coding sequence is TGTGCCAGCAGCTTAAGGATTTCCTACAATGAGCAGTTCTTC. It specifies CASSLRISYNEQFF. This sequence joins TRBV7-2 and TRBJ2-1; D is unclear. Trimming took off 2 bases at V and 1 base at J, with 6 bases between the two ends. The germline CDR1 and CDR2 sequences are SGHTA and FQGNSA. The CDR3 is 14 residues long. The whole variable domain, remainder taken from reference TRBV7-2 and TRBJ2-1, is GAGVSQSPSNKVTEKGKDVELRCDPISGHTALYWYRQSLGQGLEFLIYFQGNSAPDKSGLPSDRFSAERTGGSVSTLTIQRTQQEDSAVYLCASSLRISYNEQFFGPGTRLTVL.

There are a few counts of this clonotype. The chain recombines TRBV6-1 with TRBJ2-7; 10 bases line up with TRBD2. The trim removed 3 bases at V and 0 bases at J, leaving 2 bases unmatched. This CDR3 is 15 amino acids long. Per the germline V gene, CDR1 is MNHNS and CDR2 is SASEGT. The DNA of the CDR3 is TGTGCCAGCAGTGAGGGACTAGCGCTCTCCTACGAGCAGTACGTC. Its protein product is CASSEGLALSYEQYV.